This T cell receptor (beta chain) originates from a study of blood T cell repertoires in COVID-19. Study as a whole: The samples span acute and convalescent COVID-19 from the United States, Italy and Spain. Sample material is recorded as cDNA or gDNA derived from T cells, B-cell-depleted T cells, or PBMCs.

Authors' processing steps: Cell counts per sample came from amplifying reference gene primers. Clones were sequenced by immunoSEQ multiplex PCR, and TCRdb holds only the in-frame ones, with some missing. Clone size and V and J calls were adopted from that table, with D and trimming inferred from the DNA. The sample holds around 140,000 clones, 75% to 85% seen once. This clone is a singleton in its sample. Sequenced sample: peripheral blood. The sequence was collected from a man aged 55-75 years with active or convalescent COVID-19.

The CDR3 protein is CASSLTSGFYNEQFF. Written as DNA, the CDR3 is TGTGCCAGCAGTTTAACTAGCGGTTTTTACAATGAGCAGTTCTTC. The chain recombines TRBV9 with TRBJ2-1; TRBD2 agrees at 8 bases. This CDR3 comprises 15 residues. CDR1 is SGDLS and CDR2 is YYNGEE in the germline V gene. Trimming at V came to 5 bases and at J to 4 bases, leaving 8 bases not matched to a gene.